These 3 T cell receptor beta chains came from one sample sequenced in a study of T-cell memory formation after mild COVID-19. Using its own MiXCR run on the 5' RACE reads, TCRdb lists one record per CDR3 protein. The sample has about 410,000 distinct CDR3 sequences; 20% to 30% are singletons. Material: PBMCs or a T cell subset sorted from them (not recorded which). These receptors were obtained from an adult woman who had mild COVID-19 (a few samples of this study predate the infection). Cell type and time point are not known.

This clonotype was detected only once. The chain combines TRBV19 with TRBJ1-2; perhaps TRBD1 as D (5 bases). The ends were cut back, 7 bases at V and 3 bases at J, with 15 bases in the middle. In germline, CDR1 is LNHDA, CDR2 SQIVND (reference sequence). This CDR3 spans 14 amino acids. For the CDR3, the DNA is TGTGCCAGTACCCCTCGGTCAGGGTACTATGGCTACACCTTC. Amino acids: CASTPRSGYYGYTF.

This clonotype was found a few times. The CDR3 nucleotides are TGTGCCAGCAGCCGAGGGGTGGTTGAGACCCAGTACTTC. Translating it yields CASSRGVVETQYF. The chain uses TRBV14 and TRBJ2-5, with D possibly being TRBD1 or TRBD2 (5 bases each). Germline CDR1 reads SGHDN; CDR2 reads FVKESK. The CDR3 spans 13 residues. The V and J ends lost 4 bases and 5 bases respectively, with 11 bases between them.

V and J are TRBV2 and TRBJ2-5; 7 nucleotides line up with TRBD1. Germline CDR1 reads SNHLY; CDR2 reads FYNNEI. This CDR3 spans 14 amino acids. Trimming cost V 4 bases and J 3 bases; bases outside gene matches: 5. CDR3 nucleotide sequence: TGTGCCAGCAGTGTATCACAGGGGAAAGAGACCCAGTACTTC. This gives the protein CASSVSQGKETQYF.